The 13 T cell receptor beta chains given below trace back to one sample, sequenced in a study of blood T cells in healthy people across ages. Using a J-beta primer mix together with a sample-barcoded 5' primer, a second PCR was run for roughly 6 to 12 cycles. TCRdb reprocessed the 5' RACE reads via MiXCR and lists one record per CDR3 protein. The profile covers around 1.1 million distinct CDR3 sequences, with 35% to 40% appearing a single time and around 13% taken by the ten largest. Sequencing used blood. These receptors were obtained from a man younger than 35 in good health.

The V and J genes are TRBV12-3 or TRBV12-4 and TRBJ2-7, with TRBD2 as a possible D gene (7 bases). The CDR3 extends over 13 amino acids. Trimming removed 5 bases at V and 6 bases at J, with 14 bases between. The CDR3 loop is CASSAGEGVEQYF. CDR3 nucleotides: TGTGCCAGCAGTGCCGGGGAGGGGGTCGAGCAGTACTTC.

CDR3 in amino acids: CATRTGDSQETQYF. In DNA form, the CDR3 reads TGTGCCACCCGGACAGGGGATTCCCAAGAGACCCAGTACTTC. The chain joins TRBV2 to TRBJ2-5, with 9 bases matching TRBD1. The CDR3 consists of 14 residues. J lost 1 base, V lost 10 bases, and 7 bases had no gene match. Germline V gene data show CDR1 as SNHLY and CDR2 as FYNNEI. Full variable domain (missing parts from reference TRBV2 and TRBJ2-5): EPEVTQTPSHQVTQMGQEVILRCVPISNHLYFYWYRQILGQKVEFLVSFYNNEISEKSEIFDDQFSVERPDGSNFTLKIRSTKLEDSAMYFCATRTGDSQETQYFGPGTRLLVL.

This chain connects TRBV10-3 to TRBJ1-6; D remains ambiguous. Per germline, CDR1 ENHRY and CDR2 SYGVKD. The CDR3 runs to 15 residues. V lost 0 bases and J 5 bases, leaving 8 bases between the germline ends. The CDR3 DNA reads TGTGCCATCAGTGAGTCGACGGGAGATAATTCACCCCTCCACTTT. Its protein product is CAISESTGDNSPLHF.

The CDR3 region is CASSPSGTAANTEAFF. CDR3 nucleotides: TGTGCCAGCAGCCCAAGCGGTACAGCGGCGAACACTGAAGCTTTCTTT. This chain connects TRBV3-1 to TRBJ1-1; D ambiguous. This CDR3 has 16 residues. Germline lookup yields CDR1 LGHDT and CDR2 YNNKEL (reference sequence). The V gene lost 4 bases and the J gene lost 1 base, with 16 bases spanning the gap.

The V call is TRBV4-3, the J call TRBJ1-1; D may be TRBD1 (5 bases). V was cut by 4 bases and J by 1 base, with 13 bases left in between. The CDR3 has 15 amino acids. Germline CDR1 reads LGHNA; CDR2 reads YSLEER. For the CDR3, the DNA is TGCGCCAGCAGCCTTAGTCTGGGGGGGAACACTGAAGCTTTCTTT. Translating it yields CASSLSLGGNTEAFF.

This clonotype was seen more than once but under ten times. The chain carries TRBV7-2 and TRBJ2-7, with D possibly being TRBD1 (5 bases). Trimming shortened V by 0 bases and J by 7 bases, and 10 bases separated the two germline ends. Germline CDR1 reads SGHTA; CDR2 reads FQGNSA. The CDR3 length is 13 residues. CDR3 bases: TGTGCCAGCAGCTTAGCGGGGCGGTGGGAGCAGTACTTC. This codes for CASSLAGRWEQYF.

Many counts were recorded for this clonotype. V usage is TRBV2 and J usage is TRBJ1-5; 8 positions agree with TRBD1. V lost 6 bases, J lost 6 bases, and 4 bases stayed unmatched. Germline values: CDR1 SNHLY, CDR2 FYNNEI. The CDR3 is made up of 13 amino acids. CDR3 in amino acids: CASRVTGGQPQHF. CDR3 sequence (DNA): TGTGCCAGCAGAGTAACAGGGGGTCAGCCCCAGCATTTT.

The genes are TRBV6-1 and TRBJ1-1; D gene ambiguous. V gave up 10 bases and J gave up 5 bases, with 14 bases separating them. CDR3 length: 12 residues. CDR1 is MNHNS and CDR2 is SASEGT in the germline V gene. The CDR3 is CATAPGKTEAFF. The CDR3 DNA follows: TGTGCCACCGCTCCCGGGAAAACTGAAGCTTTCTTT.

The V and J genes are TRBV7-2 and TRBJ2-1, with D perhaps matching TRBD1 or TRBD2 (5 bases each). The CDR3 is 17 residues long. V dropped 0 bases and J dropped 5 bases, with 17 bases sitting between them. CDR1 and CDR2 (germline): SGHTA, FQGNSA. The CDR3 here is CASSLALRSGLDNEQFF. In DNA, the CDR3 is TGTGCCAGCAGCTTAGCCCTCCGTTCGGGGCTGGACAATGAGCAGTTCTTC.

This CDR3 is CASSPGEGINQPQHF. The DNA of the CDR3 is TGTGCCAGCTCACCAGGGGAGGGGATCAATCAGCCCCAGCATTTT. The chain uses TRBV18 and TRBJ1-5; a weak D match, TRBD1 (5 bases). Germline lookup yields CDR1 KGHSH and CDR2 LQKENI. V lost 2 bases and J 3 bases, leaving 11 bases between the germline ends. This CDR3 has 15 residues. Complete variable domain (other parts from reference TRBV18 and TRBJ1-5): NAGVMQNPRHLVRRRGQEARLRCSPMKGHSHVYWYRQLPEEGLKFMVYLQKENIIDESGMPKERFSAEFPKEGPSILRIQQVVRGDSAAYFCASSPGEGINQPQHFGDGTRLSIL.

The chain uses TRBV18 and TRBJ1-5, with D possibly TRBD1 on 5 matching bases. The germline V gene has CDR1 KGHSH and CDR2 LQKENI. The V gene lost 6 bases and the J gene lost 5 bases, with 11 bases spanning the gap. This CDR3 is 13 amino acids long. The CDR3 nucleotides read TGTGCCAGCTCGCGCGACAGCGATCAGCCCCAGCATTTT. Translated: CASSRDSDQPQHF.

In this sample, this clonotype turned up a few times. V usage is TRBV18 and J usage is TRBJ1-1; TRBD1 is a possible D gene (5 bases). The CDR3 is 16 residues long. The V end was cut by 2 bases, the J end by 1 base, with 14 bases between. In germline, CDR1 is KGHSH, CDR2 LQKENI. CDR3 protein: CASSPAGIRGNTEAFF. CDR3 in DNA: TGTGCCAGCTCACCAGCGGGGATTAGGGGGAACACTGAAGCTTTCTTT.

V gene TRBV12-3 or TRBV12-4 combines with J gene TRBJ2-2; 7 bases line up with TRBD1. J lost 6 bases, V lost 6 bases, and 7 bases had no gene match. The CDR3 runs 14 residues. Here the CDR3 reads CASRGDRASGELFF. The CDR3 DNA sequence: TGTGCCAGCAGGGGAGACAGGGCCTCCGGGGAGCTGTTTTTT.